Listed below are T cell receptor beta chains from one sample, sequenced in a study of cytomegalovirus exposure and HLA in healthy donors. Measured with immunoSEQ multiplex PCR; TCRdb has only the in-frame clones, and not every one. The sample lists more than 100,000 clones, approximately 71% seen once, with roughly 1% in the top ten. The specimen was PBMCs. These receptors all come from a woman aged 55-70 years in good health and CMV-seronegative. The CDR3 runs from the conserved cysteine through the conserved F or W. The D gene is left open where the match is weak. Clone size is stated in some rows and not others, as once, few, many or a class when expanded.

D: TRBD2; V: TRBV19; J: TRBJ2-1; size: -; DNA: TGTGCCAGTACCCCAGGACTAGCGGGGGGGAACGAGCAGTTCTTC; CDR3: CASTPGLAGGNEQFF
D: -; V: TRBV4-1; J: TRBJ1-3; size: -; DNA: TGCGCCAGCAGCCAAGATCCACCCGACAGGAGGTCTGGAAACACCATATATTTT; CDR3: CASSQDPPDRRSGNTIYF
D: TRBD2; V: TRBV7-8; J: TRBJ2-1; size: once; DNA: TGTGCCAGCAGCCCGAGACTAGCGGGATACAATGAGCAGTTCTTC; CDR3: CASSPRLAGYNEQFF
D: -; V: TRBV28; J: TRBJ2-2; size: -; DNA: TGTGCCAGCAGTTTATGGGAGGGCGGGGAGCTGTTTTTT; CDR3: CASSLWEGGELFF
D: -; V: TRBV10-3; J: TRBJ1-6; size: -; DNA: TGTGCCATCAGTGAGTTGGAGTATTCACCCCTCCACTTT; CDR3: CAISELEYSPLHF
D: -; V: TRBV5-4; J: TRBJ1-3; size: -; DNA: TGTGCCAGCAGCTTCCCGGGGACAGGAAACACCATATATTTT; CDR3: CASSFPGTGNTIYF
D: TRBD2; V: TRBV6-5; J: TRBJ2-1; size: -; DNA: TGTGCCAGCAGTCAGGGAGGGACTACGGGGGAGCAGTTCTTC; CDR3: CASSQGGTTGEQFF
D: -; V: TRBV21-1; J: TRBJ1-5; size: -; DNA: TGTGCCAAACGGAAACCCAGGGGGTATGTTGACAATCAGCCCCAGCATTTT; CDR3: CAKRKPRGYVDNQPQHF
D: -; V: TRBV19; J: TRBJ1-6; size: -; DNA: TGTGCCAGTAGTCTCCAGGGTGGGATAGATGTTTCACCCCTCCACTTT; CDR3: CASSLQGGIDVSPLHF
D: -; V: TRBV2; J: TRBJ1-1; size: -; DNA: TGTGCCAGTAGCGGGACGCCGGCTCGCGTGGAAGCTTTCTTT; CDR3: CASSGTPARVEAFF
D: -; V: TRBV7-3; J: TRBJ2-5; size: -; DNA: TGTGCCAGCAGCCCCGGGAGCCGGGAGACCCAGTACTTC; CDR3: CASSPGSRETQYF
D: TRBD1; V: TRBV29-1; J: TRBJ2-7; size: -; DNA: TGCAGCGTTGAAAACCGGGACAGGTCCCCCTACGAGCAGTACTTC; CDR3: CSVENRDRSPYEQYF
D: TRBD1; V: TRBV28; J: TRBJ2-3; size: -; DNA: TGTGCCAGCAGTCAGAGATACGGACAGGGGGCAACAGATACGCAGTATTTT; CDR3: CASSQRYGQGATDTQYF
D: TRBD2; V: TRBV4-2; J: TRBJ2-3; size: -; DNA: TGTGCCAGCAGCGCCCTGGTAGCGGGGCGCACAGATACGCAGTATTTT; CDR3: CASSALVAGRTDTQYF
D: -; V: TRBV6-5; J: TRBJ2-7; size: -; DNA: TGTGCCAGCAGTGCCGACAGGCGAATCTCCTACGAGCAGTACTTC; CDR3: CASSADRRISYEQYF
D: TRBD1; V: TRBV11-2; J: TRBJ1-2; size: once; DNA: TGTGCCAGCAGCTTAGTTCCGGGACAGGGGAGTGGCTACACCTTC; CDR3: CASSLVPGQGSGYTF
D: TRBD1; V: TRBV10-3; J: TRBJ2-7; size: -; DNA: TGTGCCATCAGTGGGGGCCCTGCGACAGGGACGTACGAGCAGTACTTC; CDR3: CAISGGPATGTYEQYF
D: TRBD2; V: TRBV5-1; J: TRBJ2-3; size: -; DNA: TGCGCCAGCTCCATAGCGGGGGGGCTCACAGATACGCAGTATTTT; CDR3: CASSIAGGLTDTQYF
D: -; V: TRBV7-2; J: TRBJ2-5; size: -; DNA: TGTGCCAGCAGCCCGCTTGGGGGCACCAAGGAGACCCAGTACTTC; CDR3: CASSPLGGTKETQYF
D: -; V: TRBV19; J: TRBJ1-6; size: -; DNA: TGTGCCAGTAGGCCCCCGGGACTCCGATATTCACCCCTCCACTTT; CDR3: CASRPPGLRYSPLHF
D: -; V: TRBV27; J: TRBJ1-2; size: -; DNA: TGTGCCAGCAGTCCCGGGGGGTACGGCTACACCTTC; CDR3: CASSPGGYGYTF
D: TRBD2; V: TRBV5-4; J: TRBJ2-3; size: once; DNA: TGTGCCAGCAGTAGGAGCGGGACTAGCACAGATACGCAGTATTTT; CDR3: CASSRSGTSTDTQYF
D: TRBD2; V: TRBV5-6; J: TRBJ2-7; size: few; DNA: TGTGCCAGCAGCTTGGCGGGGGGGGGCTCCTACGAGCAGTACTTC; CDR3: CASSLAGGGSYEQYF
D: TRBD2; V: TRBV27; J: TRBJ2-7; size: -; DNA: TGTGCCATCGGGGGGGCGGGCGAGCAGTACTTC; CDR3: CAIGGAGEQYF
D: -; V: TRBV6-1; J: TRBJ2-7; size: -; DNA: TGTGCCAGCCTCTCGGGACTTTCAACCGGCGAGCAGTACTTC; CDR3: CASLSGLSTGEQYF
D: -; V: TRBV5-1; J: TRBJ2-1; size: -; DNA: TGCGCCAGCAGCCCCGAGGCCCGCTCCTACAATGAGCAGTTCTTC; CDR3: CASSPEARSYNEQFF
D: TRBD1; V: TRBV5-4; J: TRBJ1-1; size: -; DNA: TGCGCCAGCAGCTTTCCTGGAGCAGGGGGCCAGAGGTACACTGAAGCTTTCTTT; CDR3: CASSFPGAGGQRYTEAFF
D: TRBD2; V: TRBV11-3; J: TRBJ2-1; size: -; DNA: TGTGCCAGCAGCGCAACTGGCGGGGGATCTGGCAATGAGCAGTTCTTC; CDR3: CASSATGGGSGNEQFF
D: TRBD1; V: TRBV5-1; J: TRBJ2-5; size: -; DNA: TGCGCCAGCAGCCTTCGGACAGGGGCCCAAGAGACCCAGTACTTC; CDR3: CASSLRTGAQETQYF
D: -; V: TRBV7-2; J: TRBJ1-2; size: -; DNA: TGTGCCAGCAGCTTAGGCGGACAGAACTATGGCTACACCTTC; CDR3: CASSLGGQNYGYTF
D: -; V: TRBV5-1; J: TRBJ1-3; size: once; DNA: TGCGCCAGCAGCTTTGGGACTGACTCTGGAAACACCATATATTTT; CDR3: CASSFGTDSGNTIYF
D: -; V: TRBV5-1; J: TRBJ2-1; size: -; DNA: TGCGCCAGCAGCCCCGGAGGGTGGGGCGATGAGCAGTTCTTC; CDR3: CASSPGGWGDEQFF
D: -; V: TRBV28; J: TRBJ2-4; size: -; DNA: TGTGCCAGCAGTTCAGGCTTTCGCCCCTACTTC; CDR3: CASSSGFRPYF
D: -; V: TRBV6-4; J: TRBJ1-1; size: -; DNA: TGTGCCAGCAGTGACCCCATCTCACAACAGATGAACACTGAAGCTTTCTTT; CDR3: CASSDPISQQMNTEAFF
D: TRBD1; V: TRBV10-2; J: TRBJ2-7; size: -; DNA: TGCGCCAGCAGGGCTTATAGGACAGGGCTCTACGAGCAGTACTTC; CDR3: CASRAYRTGLYEQYF
D: -; V: TRBV7-9; J: TRBJ2-2; size: -; DNA: TGTGCCAGCAGCCCATGGAAGGGGGAGAACACCGGGGAGCTGTTTTTT; CDR3: CASSPWKGENTGELFF
D: TRBD2; V: TRBV27; J: TRBJ2-7; size: -; DNA: TGTGCCAGCAGTACCCTACTAGCGGGCATTACCTACGAGCAGTACTTC; CDR3: CASSTLLAGITYEQYF
D: -; V: TRBV27; J: TRBJ1-5; size: -; DNA: TGTGCCAGCAGTACCCGCCGGGAAGGTAGCAATCAGCCCCAGCATTTT; CDR3: CASSTRREGSNQPQHF
D: TRBD2; V: TRBV6-1; J: TRBJ2-5; size: few; DNA: TGTGCCAGCACTAAGAGCGGGGGACAAGAGACCCAGTACTTC; CDR3: CASTKSGGQETQYF
D: -; V: TRBV6-1; J: TRBJ2-7; size: once; DNA: TGTGCCAGTGAAGGGGCCTCCTATGAGCAGTACTTC; CDR3: CASEGASYEQYF
D: TRBD2; V: TRBV5-1; J: TRBJ2-7; size: few; DNA: TGCGCCAGCAGCTTGACTAGCGGGAGTTCCTACGAGCAGTACTTC; CDR3: CASSLTSGSSYEQYF
D: -; V: TRBV5-1; J: TRBJ1-3; size: few; DNA: TGCGCCAGCAGCAAGGAAGGACAGAGCTCTGGAAACACCATATATTTT; CDR3: CASSKEGQSSGNTIYF
D: -; V: TRBV2; J: TRBJ2-1; size: few; DNA: TGTGCCAGCAGTAAGGACTTCTCGGAGGGGAATGAGCAGTTCTTC; CDR3: CASSKDFSEGNEQFF
D: TRBD2; V: TRBV7-2; J: TRBJ2-5; size: few; DNA: TGTGCCAGCAGCTTGGGACTAGCGGGAGTGTTCGGAGGGGAGACCCAGTACTTC; CDR3: CASSLGLAGVFGGETQYF